This T cell receptor beta chain was retrieved from a study of siplizumab effects on memory and regulatory T cells. Study observations and caveats: The alloreactive clones that mapped to unstimulated subsets made up only a minor fraction. For siplizumab cultures, the suppressive function of their proliferating Tregs was not confirmed. Alloreactive CD4+ clones that could be mapped were on average roughly 69% Treg-derived with siplizumab, against less than 30% in controls.

To note about this clone: Its antigen is currently unknown.

Germline loops: CDR1 SGHRS, CDR2 YFSETQ. V shed 2 bases and J shed 8 bases, with 16 bases lying between them. This CDR3 region has 15 residues. Per sample, the assay covered approximately 100,000 TCR templates. Clones were read by immunoSEQ multiplex PCR, and TCRdb kept only the in-frame ones, dropping some. The table has some 97,000 clones, about nine tenths seen once; the top ten hold 0.14% to 0.15%. The chain employs TRBV5-1 and TRBJ1-4, with D perhaps matching TRBD1 (5 bases). The origin of this receptor is a human donor in good health. Material: CD4+ T cells sorted from blood. In DNA form, the CDR3 reads TGCGCCAGCAGCTTCGGGGGGACCGCGTCGGAAAAACTGTTTTTT. This encodes CASSFGGTASEKLFF. The variable domain in full, with the rest retrieved from reference TRBV5-1 and TRBJ1-4, is KAGVTQTPRYLIKTRGQQVTLSCSPISGHRSVSWYQQTPGQGLQFLFEYFSETQRNKGNFPGRFSGRQFSNSRSEMNVSTLELGDSALYLCASSFGGTASEKLFFGSGTQLSVL.